These 28 T cell receptor beta chains were sequenced from one sample in a study of PD-1 blockade in classical Hodgkin lymphoma. Relapse was seen in all patients after autologous stem cell transplantation, and brentuximab vedotin exposure was variable. Sequencing was performed with immunoSEQ multiplex PCR; in TCRdb, only in-frame clones are kept and a portion is missing. Of around 20,000 clones listed, around 75% are singletons. Here the sequenced sample was peripheral blood mononuclear cells (PBMCs), taken at baseline. Receptors originate from a human donor with classical Hodgkin lymphoma.

The chain employs TRBV6-1 and TRBJ2-3; no definite D call. Germline V gives CDR1 MNHNS, CDR2 SASEGT. The CDR3 has 14 amino acids. The V end was cut by 4 bases, the J end by 1 base, with 9 bases between. The CDR3 DNA reads as TGTGCCAGCAGTGGGAACTTCGGCACAGATACGCAGTATTTT. As protein: CASSGNFGTDTQYF.

The count of this clone is one. The V call is TRBV9, the J call TRBJ2-7, with 8 bases that match TRBD1. V shed 4 bases and J 3 bases; nucleotides not matched to a gene: 6. The CDR3 spans 14 residues. Germline assignment: CDR1 SGDLS and CDR2 YYNGEE. The CDR3 here is CASSRTGRNYEQYF. CDR3 DNA sequence: TGTGCCAGCAGCCGGACAGGGAGAAACTACGAGCAGTACTTC.

V usage is TRBV18 and J usage is TRBJ1-4; 7 bases line up with TRBD1. Germline CDR1 KGHSH, CDR2 LQKENI. The junction had 7 bases not matched to a gene; V was cut back by 5 bases and J by 4 bases. The CDR3 length is 15 residues. CDR3 DNA sequence: TGTGCCAGCTCAGAGGACAGGCTTGGTAATGAAAAACTGTTTTTT. Its translation: CASSEDRLGNEKLFF.

J is TRBJ2-3 and V is TRBV11-2; TRBD2 matches at 8 bases. Germline CDR1 SGHAT, CDR2 FQNNGV. The V and J ends lost 5 bases and 4 bases, in that order; junction bases with no gene match: 14. The CDR3 is made up of 17 amino acids. CDR3 DNA sequence: TGTGCCAGCAGCCCCCTCTCCGCGGGGGGCCGTCCAGATACGCAGTATTTT. Amino acids: CASSPLSAGGRPDTQYF.

This clone has just one count. The V call is TRBV11-3, the J call TRBJ2-5; a possible D gene is TRBD2 (6 bases). This CDR3 contains 15 residues. Trimming took off 5 bases at V and 5 bases at J, with 18 bases between the two ends. Germline CDR1 reads SGHNT; CDR2 reads YENEEA. CDR3 loop: CASSPGLKGGETQYF. For the CDR3, the DNA is TGTGCCAGCAGCCCCGGACTAAAGGGCGGGGAGACCCAGTACTTC.

This clone appeared once. The chain recombines TRBV6-1 with TRBJ2-7; 7 bases align to TRBD2. V gave up 4 bases and J gave up 0 bases; unmatched junction bases: 3. The CDR3 is 14 residues long. In germline, CDR1 is MNHNS, CDR2 SASEGT. The CDR3 is CASSASGTSYEQYF. The CDR3 DNA reads TGTGCCAGCAGTGCTAGCGGAACCTCCTACGAGCAGTACTTC.

The rearrangement uses TRBV5-1 and TRBJ1-5, with D unclear. This CDR3 contains 13 residues. Germline V CDR1 and CDR2: SGHRS, YFSETQ. V was pared by 3 bases and J by 7 bases, with 11 bases between. CDR3 region: CASSYMGRQPQHF. CDR3 DNA: TGCGCCAGCAGCTACATGGGTAGGCAGCCCCAGCATTTT.

The V gene is TRBV7-7, the J gene TRBJ2-7, with TRBD1 as a possible D gene (6 bases). Trimming took 2 bases from V and 2 from J, leaving 13 bases between them. Germline V gene data show CDR1 as SSHAT and CDR2 as FNYEAQ (reference sequence). The CDR3 runs 15 residues. DNA for the CDR3: TGTGCCAGCAGCTTACGGGCAGGGGACACCTACGAGCAGTACTTC. It yields the protein CASSLRAGDTYEQYF.

This chain joins TRBV7-6 and TRBJ1-1; TRBD1 is a possible D gene (6 bases). The CDR3 consists of 15 residues. Germline loops: CDR1 SGHVS, CDR2 FNYEAQ. V gave up 3 bases and J gave up 4 bases, with 15 bases separating them. The CDR3 loop is CASSLGTGRGTEAFF. CDR3 nucleotides: TGTGCCAGCAGCTTGGGCACAGGCAGGGGCACTGAAGCTTTCTTT.

The chain is built from TRBV7-9 and TRBJ1-3; D gene uncertain. CDR1 is SEHNR and CDR2 is FQNEAQ in the germline V gene (reference sequence). CDR3 length equals 11 residues. Trimming left V 5 bases short and J 4 bases short, with 3 bases between. The CDR3 is CASSQGNTIYF. DNA of the CDR3: TGTGCCAGCAGCCAAGGAAACACCATATATTTT.

The chain uses TRBV19 and TRBJ2-5; D is perhaps TRBD1 (6 bases). Germline lookup yields CDR1 LNHDA and CDR2 SQIVND (reference sequence). V was trimmed by 1 base and J by 2 bases, leaving 8 bases between them. This CDR3 contains 14 residues. For the CDR3, the DNA is TGTGCCAGTAGTATAGGGGACATACAAGAGACCCAGTACTTC. It translates to CASSIGDIQETQYF.

The rearrangement joins TRBV28 to TRBJ2-1, with D unresolved. The V end was cut by 3 bases, the J end by 9 bases, with 21 bases between. The CDR3 is made up of 16 amino acids. Germline CDR1 MDHEN, CDR2 SYDVKM. Here the CDR3 DNA reads TGTGCCAGCAGTTTCTCTACCAGGAGTTCTACAACTGAGCAGTTCTTC. Translated, it gives CASSFSTRSSTTEQFF.

The V and J genes are TRBV7-6 and TRBJ1-3, with D perhaps TRBD1 (6 bases). The CDR3 has 15 amino acids. V lost 1 base and J lost 0, with 7 bases in between. Germline V gene sequence: CDR1 SGHVS, CDR2 FNYEAQ. Here the CDR3 DNA reads TGTGCCAGCAGCTTAGGGACAGTCTCTGGAAACACCATATATTTT. It specifies CASSLGTVSGNTIYF. The entire variable domain, with the rest obtained from reference TRBV7-6 and TRBJ1-3, is as follows: GAGVSQSPRYKVTKRGQDVALRCDPISGHVSLYWYRQALGQGPEFLTYFNYEAQQDKSGLPNDRFSAERPEGSISTLTIQRTEQRDSAMYRCASSLGTVSGNTIYFGEGSWLTVV.

The rearrangement joins TRBV7-9 to TRBJ1-2; D gene unclear. This CDR3 has 13 residues. The germline CDR1 and CDR2 sequences are SEHNR and FQNEAQ (reference sequence). Between the trimmed V and J ends, which lost 4 bases and 0 bases, there was a span of 6 bases. CDR3 sequence: CASSSGPNYGYTF. For the CDR3, the DNA is TGTGCCAGCAGCTCGGGCCCTAACTATGGCTACACCTTC.

The chain has TRBV11-1 and TRBJ1-2, with TRBD1 as a possible D gene (6 bases). CDR1 and CDR2 (germline): SGHAT, FQDESV (reference sequence). The CDR3 length is 16 residues. Trimming took 5 bases from V and 4 from J, leaving 20 bases between them. The CDR3 coding sequence is TGTGCCAGCAGCCCTAACTTGGGAGTGGACAGCTATGGCTACACCTTC. Amino acid sequence: CASSPNLGVDSYGYTF.

J is TRBJ1-5 and V is TRBV5-5, with no clear D. From germline, CDR1 is SGHKS and CDR2 YYEKEE (reference sequence). The CDR3 contains 14 residues. V was cut by 4 bases and J by 4 bases, with 12 bases left in between. The CDR3 bases are TGTGCCAGCAGCCTCACGTGGGGAAATCAGCCCCAGCATTTT. It translates to CASSLTWGNQPQHF. The variable domain in full, completed from reference TRBV5-5 and TRBJ1-5, reads DAGVTQSPTHLIKTRGQQVTLRCSPISGHKSVSWYQQVLGQGPQFIFQYYEKEERGRGNFPDRFSARQFPNYSSELNVNALLLGDSALYLCASSLTWGNQPQHFGDGTRLSIL.

V and J are TRBV2 and TRBJ2-7; TRBD1 is a possible D gene (5 bases). Germline CDR1 reads SNHLY; CDR2 reads FYNNEI. V gave up 3 bases and J gave up 4 bases, with 7 bases separating them. The CDR3 length is 12 residues. The CDR3 sequence: CASSDHRYEQYF. In DNA, the CDR3 is TGTGCCAGCAGTGATCACAGGTACGAGCAGTACTTC. Full variable domain (remainder filled in from reference TRBV2 and TRBJ2-7): EPEVTQTPSHQVTQMGQEVILRCVPISNHLYFYWYRQILGQKVEFLVSFYNNEISEKSEIFDDQFSVERPDGSNFTLKIRSTKLEDSAMYFCASSDHRYEQYFGPGTRLTVT.

A single count supports this clone. V usage is TRBV15 and J usage is TRBJ2-6; weak D call: TRBD1 (5 bases). The germline V gene encodes CDR1 LNHNV and CDR2 YYDKDF (reference sequence). CDR3 length: 16 amino acids. V lost 3 bases, J lost 0 bases, and 9 bases lay in between. Written as DNA, the CDR3 is TGTGCCACCAGCAGGCCCAGGGACTCTGGGGCCAACGTCCTGACTTTC. It is translated as CATSRPRDSGANVLTF.

This chain connects TRBV9 to TRBJ2-5, with D perhaps TRBD1 (6 bases). V shed 4 bases and J shed 5 bases, with 18 bases lying between them. Germline V gives CDR1 SGDLS, CDR2 YYNGEE. This CDR3 is 15 amino acids long. CDR3 sequence (DNA): TGTGCCAGCAGCCTCCTTGGGGGCGCTAGGGAGACCCAGTACTTC. Its protein product is CASSLLGGARETQYF.

V is TRBV5-1 and J is TRBJ2-7, with 11 bases that match TRBD1. The germline gives CDR1 SGHRS, CDR2 YFSETQ. The CDR3 runs to 14 residues. Germline trimming cut 4 bases from V and 4 bases from J; bases unmatched to any gene: 4. This CDR3 is CASSHGQGAYEQYF. DNA of the CDR3: TGCGCCAGCAGCCACGGACAGGGGGCTTACGAGCAGTACTTC.

The chain recombines TRBV7-3 with TRBJ2-1; 8 bases are shared with TRBD1. Trimming took 4 bases from V and 9 from J; bases not matched to a gene: 11. The CDR3 is 15 amino acids. Germline CDR1 reads SGHTA; CDR2 reads FQGTGA. The CDR3, as DNA: TGTGCCAGCAGCTCGACAGGGGCCGACCGCGGTGAGCAGTTCTTC. This codes for CASSSTGADRGEQFF.

This rearrangement joins TRBV10-2 to TRBJ2-3; 14 bases map to TRBD2. The V and J ends lost 2 bases and 2 bases, in that order; junction bases with no gene match: 9. CDR3 length: 19 residues. The V gene's germline CDR1 is WSHSY and CDR2 SAAADI. The DNA of the CDR3 is TGCGCCAGCAGTGAGGGGAACGGACTAGCGGGGGGCCTCACAGATACGCAGTATTTT. Encoded protein: CASSEGNGLAGGLTDTQYF.

The CDR3 nucleotides read TGTGACTTGACCCGGGCCCCGGAGAGAGATACGCAGTATTTT. It specifies CDLTRAPERDTQYF. The chain uses TRBV6-4 and TRBJ2-3; D call uncertain. This CDR3 has 14 residues. Germline V CDR1 and CDR2: MRHNA, SNTAGT.

This clone was seen once. This sequence joins TRBV6-5 and TRBJ1-6; possible D gene TRBD1, 6 bases. The V gene lost 3 bases and the J gene lost 9 bases, with 12 bases spanning the gap. The germline CDR1 and CDR2 sequences are MNHEY and SVGAGI. This CDR3 has 14 residues. In nucleotides, the CDR3 is TGTGCCAGCAGTTATTGGGGGCAAGGTTCACCCCTCCACTTT. Its translation: CASSYWGQGSPLHF.

The chain uses TRBV5-1 and TRBJ2-1; 7 nucleotides agree with TRBD1. Germline CDR1 and CDR2: SGHRS and YFSETQ. CDR3 length equals 15 residues. The V and J ends lost 4 bases and 4 bases, in that order; junction bases with no gene match: 8. The DNA of the CDR3 is TGCGCCAGCAGCAACGGACAGGATAATTACAATGAGCAGTTCTTC. It encodes CASSNGQDNYNEQFF.

CDR3 DNA sequence: TGTGCCAGCAGCGAGAGGGGACTAGTAAGCGAGCAGTACTTC. Translated, it gives CASSERGLVSEQYF. This chain joins TRBV7-6 and TRBJ2-7, with TRBD2 matching 8 bases. The CDR3 length is 14 residues. From germline, CDR1 is SGHVS and CDR2 FNYEAQ. The ends lost 5 bases at V and 6 bases at J; junction bases unmatched: 9.

This clone occurred once. The CDR3 loop is CAAGRGRGYEQYF. DNA of the CDR3: TGTGCCGCCGGGCGGGGCAGGGGGTACGAGCAGTACTTC. The chain combines TRBV27 with TRBJ2-7; the D gene is possibly TRBD1 (7 bases). The CDR3 spans 13 residues. The germline V gene has CDR1 MNHEY and CDR2 SMNVEV (reference sequence). V was cut by 11 bases and J by 4 bases, with 18 bases left in between.

J is TRBJ2-1 and V is TRBV5-6; D not resolved. Germline loops: CDR1 SGHDT, CDR2 YYEEEE. Trimming took 0 bases from V and 0 from J, leaving 7 bases between them. The CDR3 consists of 15 residues. Here the CDR3 DNA reads TGTGCCAGCAGCTTGGGCCAGACCTCCTACAATGAGCAGTTCTTC. Translating it yields CASSLGQTSYNEQFF.